The 24 T cell receptor beta chains below were found in one sample sequenced in a study of T-cell reconstitution after alpha-beta-depleted transplantation in children. Unique molecular identifiers were used in preparing the TCRbeta library. TCRdb analysed the PCR reads with MiXCR anew, one entry per CDR3 protein. Among some 72,000 distinct CDR3 sequences listed, approximately 7.4% were seen once. Source: PBMCs from the stem cell graft donor, taken from the stem cell graft. The source is a human donor who donated a stem cell graft to a child with acute lymphoblastic leukemia.

This clonotype has a count of ten or more. The chain combines TRBV6-2 or TRBV6-3 with TRBJ1-1; D is uncertain. CDR1 is MNHEY and CDR2 is SVGEGT in the germline V gene. Trimming pared 2 bases from V and 5 bases from J, leaving 15 bases between. This CDR3 region has 15 residues. The chain's CDR3 is CASSYQLPGRTEAFF. The CDR3 nucleotides are TGTGCCAGCAGTTACCAACTACCAGGCAGGACTGAAGCTTTCTTT.

In its sample, this clonotype was seen many times. This chain joins TRBV27 and TRBJ2-1; TRBD2 aligns across 10 bases. V lost 0 bases to trimming and J lost 2 bases; unmatched junction nucleotides: 1. The CDR3 spans 16 residues. Germline V lookup: CDR1 MNHEY, CDR2 SMNVEV (reference sequence). The CDR3 loop reads CASSLSTSGAYNEQFF. CDR3 coding DNA: TGTGCCAGCAGTTTATCAACTAGCGGGGCCTACAATGAGCAGTTCTTC.

The table lists this clonotype with many counts. The V and J genes are TRBV4-3 and TRBJ2-1, with D maybe TRBD1 (5 bases). Germline values: CDR1 LGHNA, CDR2 YSLEER. CDR3 size: 16 residues. Trimming cost V 0 bases and J 0 bases, with 9 bases left between them. The CDR3 coding sequence is TGCGCCAGCAGCCAAGAGTCCAGGGACTCCTACAATGAGCAGTTCTTC. Encoded protein: CASSQESRDSYNEQFF.

The V and J genes are TRBV12-3 or TRBV12-4 and TRBJ2-7; D gene ambiguous. With 1 base removed from V and 6 bases from J, the gap between germline ends came to 19 bases. This CDR3 has 16 amino acids. CDR3 residues: CASSLGGIRVTGEQYF. CDR3 bases: TGTGCCAGCAGTTTAGGGGGTATTCGGGTTACGGGCGAGCAGTACTTC.

This clonotype was picked up many times. The CDR3 protein is CASSLAFPGEKLFF. The CDR3 nucleotides read TGTGCCAGCAGCTTGGCCTTTCCGGGCGAAAAACTGTTTTTT. J is TRBJ1-4 and V is TRBV5-6; D is unresolved. The CDR3 is made up of 14 amino acids. Per the germline V gene, CDR1 is SGHDT and CDR2 is YYEEEE. V was shortened by 0 bases and J by 8 bases, with 11 bases between the two germline ends.

This clonotype was observed at least ten times. Here the CDR3 DNA reads TGTGCCAGCAGACGGATCCATACACGTCTTAGCACAGATACGCAGTATTTT. Amino acids: CASRRIHTRLSTDTQYF. V is TRBV6-5 and J is TRBJ2-3; no firm D call. This CDR3 region has 17 residues. From germline, CDR1 is MNHEY and CDR2 SVGAGI. Trimming took off 6 bases at V and 0 bases at J, with 19 bases between the two ends.

As concerns this clonotype: The junction departs from the called germline gene at one end, perhaps through a read error. The gene calls are TRBV27 and TRBJ1-5; no definite D call. Looked up from germline, CDR1 is MNHEY and CDR2 is SMNVEV (reference sequence). The CDR3 loop spans 13 amino acids. DNA of the CDR3: TGTGACAGCAGTATAGATAGCAATCAGCCCCAGCATTTT. This gives the protein CDSSIDSNQPQHF.

There are many counts of this clonotype. The chain has TRBV4-3 and TRBJ2-2; 8 nucleotides line up with TRBD2. V lost 5 bases, J lost 0 bases, and 14 bases stayed unmatched. Looked up from germline, CDR1 is LGHNA and CDR2 is YSLEER. This CDR3 region has 19 residues. The CDR3 reads CASSKGYTAGAPNTGELFF. As DNA, the CDR3 is TGCGCCAGCAGCAAGGGGTATACAGCGGGGGCCCCGAACACCGGGGAGCTGTTTTTT.

The chain joins TRBV7-3 to TRBJ2-3, with 10 nucleotides matching TRBD1. The CDR3 sequence is 17 residues long. Germline CDR1 SGHTA, CDR2 FQGTGA. Trimming at V came to 5 bases and at J to 2 bases, leaving 10 bases not matched to a gene. CDR3 protein: CASSPVTGTGDTDTQYF. The CDR3 region has the DNA TGTGCCAGCAGCCCTGTTACCGGGACAGGGGACACAGATACGCAGTATTTT.

The V call is TRBV29-1, the J call TRBJ2-2; 10 nucleotides agree with TRBD2. The CDR3 has 15 amino acids. Trimming removed 4 bases from V and 3 bases from J; junction bases left unmatched: 5. Germline V gene data show CDR1 as SQVTM and CDR2 as ANQGSEA. CDR3 in DNA: TGCAGCGTTGCCAGCGGGAGGGCTCACACCGGGGAGCTGTTTTTT. It codes for CSVASGRAHTGELFF.

This clonotype has ten or more counts. The chain uses TRBV11-2 and TRBJ1-1; D may be TRBD1 (6 bases). The CDR3 totals 14 residues. Trimming cost V 5 bases and J 4 bases, with 14 bases left between them. Germline loops: CDR1 SGHAT, CDR2 FQNNGV. The CDR3 reads CASSPTRGGTEAFF. The CDR3 region has the DNA TGTGCCAGCAGCCCCACAAGGGGGGGCACTGAAGCTTTCTTT.

This clonotype appeared many times. Mismatch with germline at one junction end may stem from a read error. The chain recombines TRBV5-1 with TRBJ1-1, with D perhaps matching TRBD1 (6 bases). Per the germline V gene, CDR1 is SGHRS and CDR2 is YFSETQ. This CDR3 comprises 14 residues. CDR3 nucleotides: TGCGCCAGCAGCTTGGTCGACAGGAGAACTGAATCTTTCTTT. Its protein product is CASSLVDRRTESFF.

This clonotype has only a few counts. The chain is built from TRBV27 and TRBJ1-1; maybe TRBD1 (5 bases). CDR3 length: 17 amino acids. Germline V gene lookup returns CDR1 MNHEY and CDR2 SMNVEV (reference sequence). V was clipped by 0 bases and J by 0 bases, with 14 bases between them. CDR3 region: CASSLSIGALMNTEAFF. CDR3 nucleotides: TGTGCCAGCAGTTTATCTATCGGGGCCCTCATGAACACTGAAGCTTTCTTT.

This clonotype appeared many times. V is TRBV4-2 and J is TRBJ2-3, with D unclear. Germline V gene lookup returns CDR1 LGHNA and CDR2 YNFKEQ. The CDR3 covers 17 residues. Trimming stripped 0 bases from V and 2 bases from J, with 15 bases between. This CDR3 is CASSQDKGPTSTDTQYF. The CDR3 DNA reads TGTGCCAGCAGCCAAGATAAGGGTCCTACTTCCACAGATACGCAGTATTTT.

Many counts were recorded for this clonotype. The rearrangement links TRBV7-6 to TRBJ2-3; D call uncertain. The CDR3 totals 14 residues. V lost 0 bases to trimming and J lost 2 bases, with 6 bases between them. Germline CDR1 reads SGHVS; CDR2 reads FNYEAQ. Here the CDR3 reads CASSLASATDTQYF. In nucleotides, the CDR3 is TGTGCCAGCAGCTTAGCGTCCGCCACAGATACGCAGTATTTT.

This clonotype occurred a few times. This chain uses TRBV7-1 with TRBJ2-1, with D possibly TRBD2 on 6 matching bases. TRBV7-1 is designated an ORF whose function remains uncertain. V was pared by 1 base and J by 5 bases, with 12 bases between. This CDR3 contains 15 residues. The CDR3 reads CASSSGWRVDNEQFF. The CDR3 DNA reads as TGTGCCAGCAGCTCAGGATGGAGGGTCGACAATGAGCAGTTCTTC.

This clonotype was seen many times. The chain uses TRBV6-5 and TRBJ1-4, with 10 nucleotides matching TRBD1. This CDR3 is 14 amino acids long. Germline CDR1 and CDR2: MNHEY and SVGAGI. Trimming removed 6 bases from V and 7 bases from J; junction bases left unmatched: 5. The CDR3 reads CASRLDRGLEKLFF. DNA of the CDR3: TGTGCCAGCAGACTAGACAGGGGGCTTGAAAAACTGTTTTTT.

This clonotype was counted ten times or more. The J gene is TRBJ2-5, the V gene TRBV7-8, with D possibly matching TRBD1 (5 bases). Trimming took 0 bases from V and 4 from J, leaving 12 bases between them. Germline CDR1 and CDR2: SGHVS and FQNEAQ. The CDR3 sequence is 15 residues long. The CDR3 here is CASSLAGSRVETQYF. The CDR3 DNA reads TGTGCCAGCAGCTTAGCGGGAAGCAGGGTAGAGACCCAGTACTTC.

There are many counts of this clonotype. The chain has TRBV4-3 and TRBJ2-5; D gene unclear. Between the trimmed V and J ends, which lost 1 base and 4 bases, there was a span of 10 bases. Germline V gives CDR1 LGHNA, CDR2 YSLEER. This CDR3 comprises 14 residues. CDR3 coding DNA: TGCGCCAGCAGCCAAGGAATCTTGGGAGAGACCCAGTACTTC. Amino acids: CASSQGILGETQYF.

This clonotype has at least ten counts. V usage is TRBV4-2 and J usage is TRBJ2-7; 7 bases map to TRBD2. Germline V CDR1 and CDR2: LGHNA, YNFKEQ. The CDR3 length is 17 residues. After removal of 0 bases from V and 3 bases from J, the junction contained 11 bases not matched to a gene. The CDR3 DNA follows: TGTGCCAGCAGCCAAGATCTGGGGCTAGCGGTCCACTACGAGCAGTACTTC. As protein: CASSQDLGLAVHYEQYF.

At least ten counts were recorded for this clonotype. This chain connects TRBV12-3 or TRBV12-4 to TRBJ2-5; D unresolved. V was pared by 1 base and J by 4 bases, with 4 bases between. The CDR3 covers 12 residues. CDR3 protein: CASSLVRETQYF. The CDR3 DNA sequence: TGTGCCAGCAGTTTAGTGCGAGAGACCCAGTACTTC.

This clonotype was recorded many times. The CDR3 bases are TGTGCCAGCAGTCCGGGGGGGGGCGGTCAGCCCCAGCATTTT. Translated, it gives CASSPGGGGQPQHF. The V and J genes are TRBV12-3 or TRBV12-4 and TRBJ1-5, with D perhaps matching TRBD1 (6 bases). CDR3 length: 14 residues. V shed 5 bases and J shed 6 bases, with 14 bases lying between them.

This clonotype was recorded at least ten times. The V gene is TRBV3-1, the J gene TRBJ2-2; TRBD1 or TRBD2 may be the D gene (6 bases each). V was pared by 4 bases and J by 1 base, with 13 bases between. The CDR3 consists of 16 residues. CDR1 and CDR2 (germline): LGHDT, YNNKEL (reference sequence). The CDR3 DNA reads as TGTGCCAGCAGCCGCCGGGGGCGGGTGAACACCGGGGAGCTGTTTTTT. Its translation is CASSRRGRVNTGELFF. Combining the CDR3 with reference TRBV3-1 and TRBJ2-2 gives the whole variable domain DTAVSQTPKYLVTQMGNDKSIKCEQNLGHDTMYWYKQDSKKFLKIMFSYNNKELIINETVPNRFSPKSPDKAHLNLHINSLELGDSAVYFCASSRRGRVNTGELFFGEGSRLTVL.

This clonotype was counted many times. The genes are TRBV4-3 and TRBJ2-5; D is unclear. Germline V gives CDR1 LGHNA, CDR2 YSLEER. This CDR3 is 13 amino acids long. V lost 1 base, J lost 5 bases, and 8 bases lay in between. CDR3 nucleotides: TGCGCCAGCAGCCAAGTGGCTTGGGAGACCCAGTACTTC. It is translated as CASSQVAWETQYF.